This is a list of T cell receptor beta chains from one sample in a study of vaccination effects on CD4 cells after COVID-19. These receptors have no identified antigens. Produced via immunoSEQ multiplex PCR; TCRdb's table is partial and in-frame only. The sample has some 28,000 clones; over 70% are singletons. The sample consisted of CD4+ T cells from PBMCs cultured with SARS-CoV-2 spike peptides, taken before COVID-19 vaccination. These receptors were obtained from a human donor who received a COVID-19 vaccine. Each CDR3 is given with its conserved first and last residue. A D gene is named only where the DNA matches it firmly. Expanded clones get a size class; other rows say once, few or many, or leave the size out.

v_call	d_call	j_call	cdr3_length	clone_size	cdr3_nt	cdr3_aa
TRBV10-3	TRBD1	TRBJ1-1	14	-	TGTGCCATCGCCGGCGGGACAGGTAGCACTGAAGCTTTCTTT	CAIAGGTGSTEAFF
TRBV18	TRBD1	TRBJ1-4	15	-	TGTGCCAGCTCGCCCGCCGGGACAGGGAATGAAAAACTGTTTTTT	CASSPAGTGNEKLFF
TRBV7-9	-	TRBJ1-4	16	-	TGTGCCAGCAGCGTGGGATGGGGGGTAGCTAATGAAAAACTGTTTTTT	CASSVGWGVANEKLFF
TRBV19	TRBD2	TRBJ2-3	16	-	TGTGCCTCAGGGGGACTAGCGGGAGAGATGACGAATACGCAGTATTTT	CASGGLAGEMTNTQYF
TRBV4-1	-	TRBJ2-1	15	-	TGCGCCAGCAGCCAATTGGGCCTCTCGTACAATGAGCAGTTCTTC	CASSQLGLSYNEQFF
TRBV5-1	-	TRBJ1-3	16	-	TGCGCCAGCAGCCATCGTCCTGGGGGAGATGGAAACACCATATATTTT	CASSHRPGGDGNTIYF
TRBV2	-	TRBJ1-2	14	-	TGTGCCAGCAGCCAAGGAGGCGGGGACTATGGCTACACCTTC	CASSQGGGDYGYTF
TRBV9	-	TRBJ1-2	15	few	TGTGCCAGCAGCCGTAGAGCGGACTGGAACTATGGCTACACCTTC	CASSRRADWNYGYTF
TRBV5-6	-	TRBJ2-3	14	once	TGTGCCAGCAGCCTGGACAGAAACACAGATACGCAGTATTTT	CASSLDRNTDTQYF
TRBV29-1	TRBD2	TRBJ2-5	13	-	TGCAGCGTTGAGGGGACTAGCCGGGAGACCCAGTACTTC	CSVEGTSRETQYF
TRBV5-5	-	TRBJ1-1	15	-	TGTGCCAGCAGCTTGGAGGGACAAAGGAACACTGAAGCTTTCTTT	CASSLEGQRNTEAFF
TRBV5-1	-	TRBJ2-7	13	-	TGCGCCAGCAGCTTGGACCCAAATTACGAGCAGTACTTC	CASSLDPNYEQYF